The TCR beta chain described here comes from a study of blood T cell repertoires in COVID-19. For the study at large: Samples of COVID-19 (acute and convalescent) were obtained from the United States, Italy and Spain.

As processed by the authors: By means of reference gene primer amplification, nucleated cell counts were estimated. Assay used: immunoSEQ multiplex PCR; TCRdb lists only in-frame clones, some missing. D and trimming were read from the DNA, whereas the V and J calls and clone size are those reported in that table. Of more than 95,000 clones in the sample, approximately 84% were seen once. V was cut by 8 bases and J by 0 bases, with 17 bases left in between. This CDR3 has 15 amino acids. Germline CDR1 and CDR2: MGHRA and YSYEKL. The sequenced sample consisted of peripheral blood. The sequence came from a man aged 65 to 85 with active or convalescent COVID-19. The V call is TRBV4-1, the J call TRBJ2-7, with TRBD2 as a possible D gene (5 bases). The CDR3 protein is CASRERPGSSYEQYF. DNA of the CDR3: TGCGCCAGCCGCGAGAGGCCGGGAAGCTCCTACGAGCAGTACTTC.